This T cell receptor beta chain was identified in a study of Ad26.COV2.S vaccination and SARS-CoV-2 variants. Germline CDR1 LGHNA, CDR2 YNFKEQ. Trimming shortened V by 2 bases and J by 4 bases, and 11 bases separated the two germline ends. This CDR3 has 15 amino acids. Only in-frame clones appear in the TCRdb table, and some are missing; sequencing was by immunoSEQ multiplex PCR. The table shows fewer than 300,000 clones, with more than 75% occurring only once. The treatment: around 19 received Ad26.COV2.S at low or high dose, single or two shots; 5 received placebo; per-sample allocation not given. Sampling was performed 63 days after the first vaccine or placebo injection.

V gene TRBV4-2 combines with J gene TRBJ2-2; D may be TRBD1 (6 bases). The sequence came from a person between 18 and 60 years old who received the Ad26.COV2.S COVID-19 vaccine or a placebo. Sequenced material: peripheral blood, taken in a trial of Ad26.COV2.S vaccine versus placebo. As DNA, the CDR3 is TGTGCCAGCAGCCAACAGGGGAACCCCACCGGGGAGCTGTTTTTT. Translation gives CASSQQGNPTGELFF.